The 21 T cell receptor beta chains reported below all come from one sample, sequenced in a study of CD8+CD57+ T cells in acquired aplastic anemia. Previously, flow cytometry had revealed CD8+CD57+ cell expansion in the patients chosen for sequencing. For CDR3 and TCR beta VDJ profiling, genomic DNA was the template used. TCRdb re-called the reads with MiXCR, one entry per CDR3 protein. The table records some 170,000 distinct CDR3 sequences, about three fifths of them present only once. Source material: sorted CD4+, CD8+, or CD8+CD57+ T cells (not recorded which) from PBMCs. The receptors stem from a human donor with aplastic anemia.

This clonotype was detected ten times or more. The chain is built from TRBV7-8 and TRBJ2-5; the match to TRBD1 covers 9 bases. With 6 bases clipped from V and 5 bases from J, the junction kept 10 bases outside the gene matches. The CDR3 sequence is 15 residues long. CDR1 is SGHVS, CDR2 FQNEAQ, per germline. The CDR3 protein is CASRSGAGTGETQYF. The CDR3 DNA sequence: TGTGCCAGCAGATCTGGAGCCGGGACAGGGGAGACCCAGTACTTC.

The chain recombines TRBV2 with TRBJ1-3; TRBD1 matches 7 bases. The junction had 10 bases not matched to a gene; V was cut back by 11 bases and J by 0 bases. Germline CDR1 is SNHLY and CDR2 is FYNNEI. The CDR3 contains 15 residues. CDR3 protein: CAGQTGDYSGNTIYF. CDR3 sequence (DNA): TGTGCCGGGCAAACAGGGGACTACTCTGGAAACACCATATATTTT.

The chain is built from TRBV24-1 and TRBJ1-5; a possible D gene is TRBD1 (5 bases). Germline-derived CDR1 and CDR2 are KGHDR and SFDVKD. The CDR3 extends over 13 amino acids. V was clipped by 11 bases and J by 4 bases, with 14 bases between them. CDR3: CASERGGNQPQHF. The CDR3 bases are TGTGCCAGCGAAAGGGGAGGTAATCAGCCCCAGCATTTT.

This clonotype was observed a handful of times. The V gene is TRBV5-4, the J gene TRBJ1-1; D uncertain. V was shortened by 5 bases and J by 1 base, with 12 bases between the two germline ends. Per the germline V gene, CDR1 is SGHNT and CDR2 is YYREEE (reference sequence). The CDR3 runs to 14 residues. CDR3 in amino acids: CASSVGRRNTEAFF. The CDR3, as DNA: TGTGCCAGCAGTGTCGGGCGGAGGAACACTGAAGCTTTCTTT.

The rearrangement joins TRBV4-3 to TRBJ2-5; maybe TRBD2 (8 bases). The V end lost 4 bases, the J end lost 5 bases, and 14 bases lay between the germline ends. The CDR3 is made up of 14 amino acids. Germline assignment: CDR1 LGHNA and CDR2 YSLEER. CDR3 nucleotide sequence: TGCGCCAGCAGCCTTAGCGGGACAGATGAGACCCAGTACTTC. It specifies CASSLSGTDETQYF.

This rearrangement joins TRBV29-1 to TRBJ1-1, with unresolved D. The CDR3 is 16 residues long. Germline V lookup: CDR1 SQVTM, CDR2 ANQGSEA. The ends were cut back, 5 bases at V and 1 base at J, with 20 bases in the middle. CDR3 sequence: CSVQFSRRGWNTEAFF. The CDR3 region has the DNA TGCAGCGTTCAGTTCAGTCGGCGGGGATGGAACACTGAAGCTTTCTTT.

The CDR3 loop reads CSARDGRATQYF. The CDR3 region has the DNA TGCAGTGCTAGAGATGGACGGGCGACCCAGTACTTC. This sequence joins TRBV20-1 and TRBJ2-5; the D is unclear. The CDR3 runs 12 residues. V lost 0 bases to trimming and J lost 7 bases, with 9 bases between them. CDR1 is DFQATT, CDR2 SNEGSKA, per germline (reference sequence).

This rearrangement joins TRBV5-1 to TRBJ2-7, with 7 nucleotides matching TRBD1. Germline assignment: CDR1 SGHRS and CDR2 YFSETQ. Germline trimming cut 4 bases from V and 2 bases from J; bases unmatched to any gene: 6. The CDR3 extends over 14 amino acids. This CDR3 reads CASSGKGQAYEQYF. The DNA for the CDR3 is TGCGCCAGCAGCGGAAAAGGACAGGCCTACGAGCAGTACTTC.

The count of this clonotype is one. The chain's CDR3 is CSGTSGGLATDTQYF. The CDR3 bases are TGCAGCGGGACTAGCGGGGGGCTGGCCACAGATACGCAGTATTTT. The rearrangement joins TRBV20-1 to TRBJ2-3; TRBD2 agrees at 15 bases. The length of the CDR3 is 15 residues. Per germline, CDR1 DFQATT and CDR2 SNEGSKA (reference sequence).

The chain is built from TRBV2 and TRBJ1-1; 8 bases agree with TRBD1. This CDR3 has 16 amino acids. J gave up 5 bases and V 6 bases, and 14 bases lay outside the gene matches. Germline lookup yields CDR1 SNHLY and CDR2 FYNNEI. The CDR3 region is CASRHTPTGVRTEAFF. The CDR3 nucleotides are TGTGCCAGCAGGCACACTCCGACAGGGGTGAGAACTGAAGCTTTCTTT.

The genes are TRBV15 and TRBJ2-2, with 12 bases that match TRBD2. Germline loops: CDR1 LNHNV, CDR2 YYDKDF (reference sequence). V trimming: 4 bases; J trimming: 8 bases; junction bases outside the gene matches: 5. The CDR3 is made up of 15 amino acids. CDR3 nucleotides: TGTGCCACCAGCAACTGGACTAGCGGGATAGGGGAGCTGTTTTTT. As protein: CATSNWTSGIGELFF.

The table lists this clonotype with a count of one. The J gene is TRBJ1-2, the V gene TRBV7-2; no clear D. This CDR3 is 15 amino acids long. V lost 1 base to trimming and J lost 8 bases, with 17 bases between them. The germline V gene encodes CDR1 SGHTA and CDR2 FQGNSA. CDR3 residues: CASSLVPGAVRGYTF. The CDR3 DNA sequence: TGTGCCAGCAGCTTAGTACCGGGAGCGGTGAGGGGCTACACCTTC.

CDR3 protein: CASSVGGSHSGNTF. The DNA of the CDR3 is TGTGCCAGCAGCGTGGGGGGTTCGCACTCTGGAAACACCTTC. The V call is TRBV9, the J call TRBJ1-2; the D gene is possibly TRBD1 (5 bases). CDR3 size: 14 residues. Germline V gene sequence: CDR1 SGDLS, CDR2 YYNGEE. V gave up 2 bases and J gave up 12 bases, with 20 bases separating them. Full variable domain (remainder filled in from reference TRBV9 and TRBJ1-2): DSGVTQTPKHLITATGQRVTLRCSPRSGDLSVYWYQQSLDQGLQFLIQYYNGEERAKGNILERFSAQQFPDLHSELNLSSLELGDSALYFCASSVGGSHSGNTFGSGTRLTVV.

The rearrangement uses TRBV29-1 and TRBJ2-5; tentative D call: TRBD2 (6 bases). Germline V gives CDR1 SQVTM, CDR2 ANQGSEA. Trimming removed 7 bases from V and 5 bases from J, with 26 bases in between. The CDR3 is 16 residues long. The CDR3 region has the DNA TGCAGCGGCCACCTATGGGAGGAGGGCCGGGAGGAGACCCAGTACTTC. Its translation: CSGHLWEEGREETQYF.

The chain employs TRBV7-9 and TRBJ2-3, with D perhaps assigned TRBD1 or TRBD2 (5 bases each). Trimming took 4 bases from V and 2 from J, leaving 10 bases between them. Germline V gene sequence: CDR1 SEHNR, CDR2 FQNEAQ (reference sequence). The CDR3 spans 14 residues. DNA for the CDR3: TGTGCCAGCAGCTCCGGGACCATCACAGATACGCAGTATTTT. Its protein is CASSSGTITDTQYF.

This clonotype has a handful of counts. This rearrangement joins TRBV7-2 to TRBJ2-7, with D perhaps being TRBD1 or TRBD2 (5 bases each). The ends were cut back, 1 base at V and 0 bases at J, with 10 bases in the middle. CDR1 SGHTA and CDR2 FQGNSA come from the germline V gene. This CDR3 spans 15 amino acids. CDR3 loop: CASSLGGTASYEQYF. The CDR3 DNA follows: TGTGCCAGCAGCTTAGGGGGGACCGCCTCCTACGAGCAGTACTTC.

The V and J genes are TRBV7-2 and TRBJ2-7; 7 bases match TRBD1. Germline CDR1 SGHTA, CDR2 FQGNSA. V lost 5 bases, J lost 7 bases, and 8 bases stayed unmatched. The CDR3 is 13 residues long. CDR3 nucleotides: TGTGCCAGCAGCCAACAGGGGCAGGGTGAGCAGTACTTC. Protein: CASSQQGQGEQYF.

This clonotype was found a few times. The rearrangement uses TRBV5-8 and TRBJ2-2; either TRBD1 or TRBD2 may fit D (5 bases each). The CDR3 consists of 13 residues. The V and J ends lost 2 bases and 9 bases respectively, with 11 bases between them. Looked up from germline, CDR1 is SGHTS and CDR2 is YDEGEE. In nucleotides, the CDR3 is TGTGCCAGCAGCTTTGGGGGTCGAAGGGAGCTGTTTTTT. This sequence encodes CASSFGGRRELFF.

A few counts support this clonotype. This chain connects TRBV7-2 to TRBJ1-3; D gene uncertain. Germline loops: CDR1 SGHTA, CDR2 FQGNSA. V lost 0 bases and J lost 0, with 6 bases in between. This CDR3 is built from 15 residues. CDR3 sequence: CASSLAPGSGNTIYF. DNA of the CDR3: TGTGCCAGCAGCTTAGCACCGGGCTCTGGAAACACCATATATTTT.

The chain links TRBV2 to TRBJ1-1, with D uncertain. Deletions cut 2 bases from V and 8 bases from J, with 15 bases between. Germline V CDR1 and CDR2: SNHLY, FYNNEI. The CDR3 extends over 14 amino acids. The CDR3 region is CASSEHGAWVEAFF. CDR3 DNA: TGTGCCAGCAGTGAACATGGCGCTTGGGTGGAAGCTTTCTTT.

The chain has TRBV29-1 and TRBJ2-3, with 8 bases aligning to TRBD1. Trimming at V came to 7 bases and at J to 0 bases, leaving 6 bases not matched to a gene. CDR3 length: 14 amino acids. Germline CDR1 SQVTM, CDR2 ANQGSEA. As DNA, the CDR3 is TGCAGCGCCCAGAGGACAGGGAGCACAGATACGCAGTATTTT. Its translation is CSAQRTGSTDTQYF.